The T cell receptor (beta chain) under discussion was sequenced for a study of blood T cell repertoires in COVID-19. During active infection, Seattle patients enrolled and were then monitored through disease. The germline V gene encodes CDR1 SGHRS and CDR2 YFSETQ. CDR3 length: 16 residues. Trimming cost V 2 bases and J 1 base; bases outside gene matches: 1. Note on this clone: This same CDR3 is encoded by further DNA sequences in the sample.

Under the authors' procedure: Estimated nucleated cell counts came from reference gene primer amplification. Profiling relied on immunoSEQ multiplex PCR, and the TCRdb table lists in-frame clones only, not all of them. V, J and clone size were drawn from that table, and D and trimming were deduced from the DNA. In the table there are fewer than 350,000 clones, 86% of which are singletons. The receptor's source is a woman aged 25-40 years with COVID-19, enrolled during active disease. The source material was peripheral blood. The genes are TRBV5-1 and TRBJ2-3; TRBD2 aligns across 13 bases. The CDR3 here is CASSLGLAGGTDTQYF. The CDR3 DNA reads as TGCGCCAGCAGCTTAGGACTAGCGGGGGGCACAGATACGCAGTATTTT.